Given below is one T cell receptor beta chain in context. Its antigen remains unknown. Generated by immunoSEQ multiplex PCR, the TCRdb table keeps only in-frame clones and is missing some. The sample contains about 180,000 clones, 85% to 95% of which appear only once. Trimming shortened V by 6 bases and J by 1 base, and 13 bases separated the two germline ends. This CDR3 region has 14 residues. Germline V gene sequence: CDR1 SNHLY, CDR2 FYNNEI. The data were taken from a study of shared clonotypes between healthy human individuals. Study findings and constraints: The sharing of 5% to 6.5% of naive CD4 clonotypes was seen across a handful of donors. Rarefaction showed sorted-subset sequencing was incomplete despite large depth.

The source of this sequence is a young woman in good health. Sequencing input: naive CD4+ T cells sorted from blood. The subset: CD45RA+ positively selected. The V gene is TRBV2, the J gene TRBJ2-7; TRBD2 might be the D (7 bases). The CDR3 sequence is CASRGGTTSYEQYF. The CDR3 coding sequence is TGTGCCAGCAGAGGGGGGACTACTTCCTACGAGCAGTACTTC.